This is a list of T cell receptor beta chains from one sample in a study of chemoradiotherapy in HPV16-positive cancers. The protocol was immunoSEQ multiplex PCR, while the TCRdb copy is restricted to in-frame clones and leaves out a portion. The table has more than 9,000 clones, about 82% seen once. This specimen was blood, taken from a patient who underwent chemoradiotherapy. The receptor set was obtained from a human donor with HPV-associated anogenital cancer. Each CDR3 is given with its conserved first and last residue. D genes are given only for firm matches. Size is stated for part of the rows, as once, few or many counts, or as a class when the clone is expanded.

-	-	TRBJ2-5	TRBV7-2	CASSLDLKTQYF	TGTGCCAGCAGCTTAGACTTGAAGACCCAGTACTTC
-	-	TRBJ2-1	TRBV7-2	CASSLGFSRAAYNEQFF	TGTGCCAGCAGCTTAGGTTTCTCCAGGGCCGCCTACAATGAGCAGTTCTTC
-	few	TRBJ2-6	TRBV4-1	CASSRSYSGRANVLTF	TGCGCCAGCAGCCGGAGCTACAGTGGCAGGGCCAACGTCCTGACTTTC
-	-	TRBJ2-7	TRBV5-1	CASSLEVAYEQYF	TGCGCCAGCAGCTTGGAGGTAGCCTACGAGCAGTACTTC
TRBD1	-	TRBJ1-4	TRBV28	CASSLSGQGGEKLFF	TGTGCCAGCAGTTTGTCGGGACAGGGTGGTGAAAAATTGTTTTTT
-	-	TRBJ1-2	TRBV7-8	CASSLNPTGKGYTF	TGTGCCAGCAGCTTAAATCCCACCGGGAAAGGCTACACCTTC
-	-	TRBJ2-7	TRBV9	CASSVDGEPSYEQYF	TGTGCCAGCAGCGTTGACGGAGAACCCTCCTACGAGCAGTACTTC
TRBD1	-	TRBJ1-1	TRBV6-5	CASTNRGLNTEAFF	TGTGCCAGCACCAACAGGGGATTGAACACTGAAGCTTTCTTT
-	-	TRBJ2-7	TRBV6-5	CASSRSGGSGGEQYF	TGTGCCAGCAGTAGGTCGGGGGGCTCCGGGGGCGAGCAGTACTTC
-	-	TRBJ2-5	TRBV5-4	CASSWGRMSQETQYF	TGTGCCAGCAGCTGGGGTCGTATGAGCCAAGAGACCCAGTACTTC
-	-	TRBJ1-1	TRBV28	CASSATDLNTEAFF	TGTGCCAGCAGCGCTACGGATTTGAACACTGAAGCTTTCTTT
-	-	TRBJ1-2	TRBV15	CATSRDLAVPELGYTF	TGTGCCACCAGCAGAGATCTGGCAGTACCCGAATTGGGCTACACCTTC
-	few	TRBJ1-1	TRBV6-1	CASSPRRSGGGEAFF	TGTGCCAGCAGTCCCCGTCGGTCCGGAGGTGGTGAAGCTTTCTTT
-	-	TRBJ1-5	TRBV2	CASSEEGSNQPQHF	TGTGCCAGCAGTGAGGAGGGAAGCAATCAGCCCCAGCATTTT
TRBD1	-	TRBJ1-1	TRBV13	CASSLEGQETETFF	TGTGCCAGCAGCTTAGAGGGACAGGAGACTGAAACTTTCTTT
-	-	TRBJ1-2	TRBV5-1	CASRATGPPTNYGYTF	TGCGCCAGCAGAGCCACAGGTCCACCTACTAACTATGGCTACACCTTC
-	-	TRBJ1-5	TRBV6-1	CASMVGGSVNQPQHF	TGTGCCAGCATGGTGGGGGGATCGGTCAATCAGCCCCAGCATTTT
TRBD1	-	TRBJ1-5	TRBV6-6	CASRDPGQGYQPQHF	TGTGCCAGCAGAGACCCCGGACAGGGATACCAGCCCCAGCATTTT
-	-	TRBJ1-6	TRBV11-2	CASSLLGSYNSPLHF	TGTGCCAGCAGCTTATTAGGCTCCTATAATTCACCCCTCCACTTT
-	once	TRBJ1-4	TRBV11-2	CASSLESGPNEKLFF	TGTGCCAGCAGCTTAGAGTCCGGCCCTAATGAAAAACTGTTTTTT
TRBD1	-	TRBJ2-2	TRBV2	CASSVGDRAVFF	TGTGCCAGCAGTGTTGGGGACAGGGCGGTGTTTTTT
-	-	TRBJ2-1	TRBV29-1	CSAGNNEQFF	TGCAGCGCCGGAAACAATGAGCAGTTCTTC
-	once	TRBJ1-1	TRBV25-1	CASSPHWGQTEAFF	TGTGCCAGCAGTCCTCATTGGGGGCAGACAGAAGCTTTCTTT
TRBD2	once	TRBJ2-5	TRBV2	CASSGSGGAETQYF	TGTGCCAGCAGTGGAAGCGGGGGGGCGGAGACCCAGTACTTC
-	-	TRBJ2-5	TRBV10-3	CAISEVGGAQETQYF	TGTGCCATCAGTGAAGTAGGGGGGGCTCAAGAGACCCAGTACTTC
TRBD2	-	TRBJ2-1	TRBV5-4	CASSGSGGSNNEQFF	TGTGCCAGCAGCGGTAGCGGGGGCTCTAACAATGAGCAGTTCTTC
-	-	TRBJ2-2	TRBV10-3	CAISGPHETGELFF	TGTGCCATCAGTGGGCCCCATGAGACCGGGGAGCTGTTTTTT
-	-	TRBJ1-2	TRBV10-3	CAISEGGGLGYTF	TGTGCCATCAGTGAAGGCGGGGGACTTGGCTACACCTTC
-	-	TRBJ2-7	TRBV2	CASSLEGVDEQYF	TGTGCCAGCAGTCTAGAGGGTGTCGACGAGCAGTACTTC
-	-	TRBJ1-1	TRBV27	CASSPRVQGTEAFF	TGTGCCAGCAGTCCTAGGGTCCAAGGGACTGAAGCTTTCTTT
-	-	TRBJ2-2	TRBV5-1	CASSLDGAGTVTGELFF	TGCGCCAGCAGCTTGGATGGCGCGGGGACGGTCACCGGGGAGCTGTTTTTT
TRBD2	-	TRBJ2-2	TRBV28	CAVGGAPNTGELFF	TGTGCCGTCGGGGGGGCTCCGAACACCGGGGAGCTGTTTTTT
-	-	TRBJ1-2	TRBV5-4	CASSLTDYGYTF	TGTGCCAGCAGCCTAACAGACTATGGCTACACCTTC
-	-	TRBJ2-1	TRBV9	CASTLSGAGASEQFF	TGTGCCAGCACCCTTTCCGGGGCAGGGGCCTCTGAGCAGTTCTTC
-	-	TRBJ1-1	TRBV18	CASSLDSPDTEAFF	TGTGCCAGCTCCCTGGACAGTCCGGACACTGAAGCTTTCTTT
-	once	TRBJ1-6	TRBV19	CASSMEGNSPLHF	TGTGCCAGTAGTATGGAAGGGAACTCACCCCTCCACTTT
TRBD1	-	TRBJ1-1	TRBV19	CASSIVNRGSSEAFF	TGTGCCAGTAGTATCGTCAACAGGGGTTCCTCTGAAGCTTTCTTT
-	-	TRBJ1-1	TRBV7-8	CASSLVGGGTEAFF	TGTGCCAGCAGCTTAGTCGGGGGAGGGACTGAAGCTTTCTTT
-	-	TRBJ1-2	TRBV10-3	CAISESATANGYTF	TGTGCCATCAGTGAGTCGGCTACAGCCAATGGCTACACCTTC
TRBD1	-	TRBJ2-2	TRBV9	CASSVGGTGSSWGGELFF	TGTGCCAGCAGCGTAGGAGGGACAGGGTCATCCTGGGGCGGGGAGCTGTTTTTT
TRBD1	-	TRBJ1-6	TRBV7-3	CASSLQGADSPLHF	TGTGCCAGCAGCTTACAGGGGGCGGATTCACCCCTCCACTTT
TRBD1	-	TRBJ1-6	TRBV5-1	CASSLAGDRSSPLHF	TGCGCCAGCAGCTTGGCCGGGGACAGGTCTTCACCCCTCCACTTT
TRBD2	-	TRBJ2-5	TRBV5-8	CASSFQRGTYQETQYF	TGTGCCAGCAGCTTCCAGCGGGGGACGTACCAAGAGACCCAGTACTTC
-	-	TRBJ1-6	TRBV7-9	CASSSLYNSPLHF	TGTGCCAGCAGCTCCCTTTATAATTCACCCCTCCACTTT
-	-	TRBJ2-1	TRBV18	CASSEQQENEQFF	TGTGCCAGCTCAGAGCAACAGGAAAATGAGCAGTTCTTC
TRBD1	-	TRBJ1-1	TRBV7-3	CASSQTGDTEAFF	TGTGCCAGCAGCCAAACAGGGGACACTGAAGCTTTCTTT
-	-	TRBJ1-2	TRBV28	CASRVATGQISYGYTF	TGTGCCAGCAGAGTAGCGACAGGACAGATAAGCTATGGCTACACCTTC
-	-	TRBJ1-1	TRBV6-1	CASSELGDPSTTEAFF	TGTGCCAGCAGTGAATTAGGGGATCCGTCTACCACTGAAGCTTTCTTT
TRBD1	once	TRBJ1-6	TRBV10-2	CASSETGVNSPLHF	TGCGCCAGCAGTGAGACAGGGGTTAATTCACCCCTCCACTTT
TRBD1	-	TRBJ1-1	TRBV29-1	CSAHTRDRGSAFF	TGCAGCGCCCACACCCGGGACAGGGGGTCGGCTTTCTTT
-	-	TRBJ2-3	TRBV11-1	CASSLGPSTDTQYF	TGTGCCAGCAGCTTAGGACCCTCCACAGATACGCAGTATTTT
TRBD2	-	TRBJ2-3	TRBV5-1	CASSLGLAGNTDTQYF	TGCGCCAGCAGCTTGGGCCTAGCGGGGAACACAGATACGCAGTATTTT
-	-	TRBJ1-1	TRBV7-2	CASSLWSQGNTEAFF	TGTGCCAGCAGCTTATGGTCGCAGGGAAACACTGAAGCTTTCTTT
TRBD2	-	TRBJ2-3	TRBV11-2	CASSLIGSGGGQDTQYF	TGTGCCAGCAGCTTAATAGGTAGCGGGGGAGGACAAGATACGCAGTATTTT
-	-	TRBJ2-1	TRBV7-2	CASSSEGYSLNEQFF	TGTGCCAGCAGCTCGGAGGGGTACAGCCTCAATGAGCAGTTCTTC
-	-	TRBJ1-1	TRBV19	CASSTRPNTEAFF	TGTGCCAGTAGCACGCGTCCGAACACTGAAGCTTTCTTT